Listed here are 21 T cell receptor beta chains from one sample, sequenced in a study of T cell responses to AZD1222 COVID-19 vaccine. The repertoire was sequenced with immunoSEQ multiplex PCR; TCRdb's copy has only in-frame clones and lacks some. The sample has around 140,000 clones, about 90% seen once. The sequences come from peripheral blood, collected 28 days after the second dose of the MenACWY control vaccine. The receptors come from an adult who received the MenACWY meningococcal vaccine as a control.

The chain uses TRBV19 and TRBJ2-7, with TRBD1 as a possible D gene (6 bases). Germline values: CDR1 LNHDA, CDR2 SQIVND (reference sequence). The V and J ends lost 0 bases and 2 bases respectively, with 11 bases between them. The CDR3 sequence is 15 residues long. The CDR3 nucleotides read TGTGCCAGTAGTATAGATGCGGCAGGGGCCTACGAGCAGTACTTC. Residues: CASSIDAAGAYEQYF.

The rearrangement joins TRBV7-2 to TRBJ2-3; tentative D call: TRBD1 (5 bases). V was clipped by 1 base and J by 2 bases, with 10 bases between them. The CDR3 length is 15 residues. From germline, CDR1 is SGHTA and CDR2 FQGNSA. This CDR3 reads CASSLGDSFTDTQYF. The CDR3 nucleotides read TGTGCCAGCAGCTTAGGAGACAGCTTCACAGATACGCAGTATTTT.

The chain's CDR3 is CASSVATGFPQYF. Written as DNA, the CDR3 is TGTGCCAGCAGCGTAGCGACAGGGTTTCCGCAGTATTTT. The chain employs TRBV9 and TRBJ2-3, with 7 bases fitting TRBD1. V shed 0 bases and J 10 bases; nucleotides not matched to a gene: 5. This CDR3 comprises 13 residues. CDR1 is SGDLS, CDR2 YYNGEE, per germline.

J is TRBJ2-2 and V is TRBV4-3, with D unclear. V was shortened by 4 bases and J by 4 bases, with 10 bases between the two germline ends. The CDR3 extends over 14 amino acids. CDR1 LGHNA and CDR2 YSLEER come from the germline V gene. CDR3 DNA: TGCGCCAGCAGCCCGGCCCCCGGCACCGGGGAGCTGTTTTTT. This gives the protein CASSPAPGTGELFF.

This clone has just one count. J is TRBJ2-5 and V is TRBV5-1; D not resolved. CDR1 is SGHRS, CDR2 YFSETQ, per germline. This CDR3 region has 13 residues. Deletions cut 0 bases from V and 4 bases from J, with 7 bases between. CDR3 nucleotide sequence: TGCGCCAGCAGCTTGGATACGGTAGAGACCCAGTACTTC. The encoded protein is CASSLDTVETQYF.

This sequence joins TRBV6-1 and TRBJ2-7; either TRBD1 or TRBD2 may fit D (5 bases each). The CDR3 runs 16 residues. Per germline, CDR1 MNHNS and CDR2 SASEGT. The V gene lost 5 bases and the J gene lost 0 bases, with 17 bases spanning the gap. The CDR3 spells CASSKGRDGNSYEQYF. The CDR3 DNA sequence: TGTGCCAGCAGTAAAGGCAGGGACGGAAACTCCTACGAGCAGTACTTC.

This sequence joins TRBV19 and TRBJ2-3; 8 bases agree with TRBD2. J lost 4 bases, V lost 9 bases, and 12 bases had no gene match. Per the germline V gene, CDR1 is LNHDA and CDR2 is SQIVND (reference sequence). This CDR3 comprises 15 residues. CDR3 in DNA: TGTGCCAGCACTTTGAGCGGGAGTCCCGCAGATACGCAGTATTTT. It specifies CASTLSGSPADTQYF.

V is TRBV5-1 and J is TRBJ2-5, with 7 bases matching TRBD1. V was clipped by 1 base and J by 5 bases; unmatched bases: 5. Germline V CDR1 and CDR2: SGHRS, YFSETQ. The CDR3 loop spans 14 amino acids. CDR3 DNA: TGCGCCAGCAGCTTGACAGGGGATGTGGAGACCCAGTACTTC. The encoded protein is CASSLTGDVETQYF.

The V and J genes are TRBV28 and TRBJ2-7, with D possibly TRBD1 on 6 matching bases. Germline V CDR1 and CDR2: MDHEN, SYDVKM. The CDR3 is made up of 14 amino acids. Trimming shortened V by 5 bases and J by 6 bases, and 17 bases separated the two germline ends. This CDR3 reads CASSPRQGKAEQYF. The DNA for the CDR3 is TGTGCCAGCAGTCCCCGGCAGGGGAAGGCCGAGCAGTACTTC.

The chain couples TRBV20-1 to TRBJ1-4; D call uncertain. The V end lost 3 bases, the J end lost 7 bases, and 9 bases lay between the germline ends. The germline V gene encodes CDR1 DFQATT and CDR2 SNEGSKA (reference sequence). The CDR3 has 12 amino acids. Written as DNA, the CDR3 is TGCAGTGCTAGTCCGGGAATTGAAAAACTGTTTTTT. Its protein product is CSASPGIEKLFF.

This clone was detected a few times. This chain connects TRBV7-9 to TRBJ1-5; D unclear. V was trimmed by 6 bases and J by 4 bases, leaving 10 bases between them. The CDR3 length is 13 residues. CDR1 SEHNR and CDR2 FQNEAQ come from the germline V gene (reference sequence). The CDR3 DNA sequence: TGTGCCAGCAGTAACGCCGGGAATCAGCCCCAGCATTTT. Its protein product is CASSNAGNQPQHF.

This chain connects TRBV25-1 to TRBJ2-2, with 8 bases matching TRBD1. V shed 6 bases, J shed 1 base, and the junction held 1 base outside the gene matches. CDR1 and CDR2 (germline): MGHDK, SYGVNS. The CDR3 consists of 14 residues. Here the CDR3 reads CASRGTGNTGELFF. In nucleotides, the CDR3 is TGTGCCAGCAGGGGGACAGGGAACACCGGGGAGCTGTTTTTT. Full variable domain (outside the CDR3, taken from reference TRBV25-1 and TRBJ2-2): EADIYQTPRYLVIGTGKKITLECSQTMGHDKMYWYQQDPGMELHLIHYSYGVNSTEKGDLSSESTVSRIRTEHFPLTLESARPSHTSQYLCASRGTGNTGELFFGEGSRLTVL.

The chain carries TRBV7-2 and TRBJ1-5; D is uncertain. Trimming pared 5 bases from V and 0 bases from J, leaving 11 bases between. The V gene's germline CDR1 is SGHTA and CDR2 FQGNSA. There are 15 residues in the CDR3. CDR3 sequence reads: CASSRTRSSNQPQHF. The CDR3 DNA is TGTGCCAGCAGCCGGACCAGGAGTAGCAATCAGCCCCAGCATTTT.

On this clone: Other DNA sequences in the sample encode the same CDR3. The rearrangement links TRBV24-1 to TRBJ2-5, with TRBD2 matching over 7 bases. The germline CDR1 and CDR2 sequences are KGHDR and SFDVKD. This CDR3 spans 13 amino acids. The junction had 3 bases not matched to a gene; V was cut back by 5 bases and J by 4 bases. CDR3 DNA sequence: TGTGCCACCAGTGTGGGCGGGAGAGAGACCCAGTACTTC. Translation: CATSVGGRETQYF.

V usage is TRBV10-3 and J usage is TRBJ1-4; possible D gene TRBD1, 6 bases. The CDR3 covers 16 residues. Trimming cost V 3 bases and J 4 bases, with 15 bases left between them. Per the germline V gene, CDR1 is ENHRY and CDR2 is SYGVKD. The CDR3 loop is CAISESQGTHNEKLFF. CDR3 bases: TGTGCCATCAGTGAATCGCAGGGGACCCATAATGAAAAACTGTTTTTT.

This chain joins TRBV19 and TRBJ1-1, with 7 nucleotides matching TRBD1. This CDR3 region has 15 residues. The junction had 10 bases not matched to a gene; V was cut back by 4 bases and J by 5 bases. CDR1 is LNHDA, CDR2 SQIVND, per germline (reference sequence). The CDR3 DNA reads as TGTGCCAGTAGTACGCAGGGGGGCACGGGGACTGAAGCTTTCTTT. This translates into CASSTQGGTGTEAFF.

This chain joins TRBV30 and TRBJ2-3, with TRBD1 matching over 9 bases. The V gene's germline CDR1 is GTSNPN and CDR2 SVGIG (reference sequence). J was trimmed by 4 bases and V by 4 bases; bases with no gene match: 6. The CDR3 is made up of 14 amino acids. The CDR3 DNA follows: TGTGCCTGGAATACAGGGGGCATTTCAGATACGCAGTATTTT. Translation gives CAWNTGGISDTQYF.

The rearrangement links TRBV6-5 to TRBJ1-6; 7 positions agree with TRBD1. CDR1 and CDR2 from the germline V gene are MNHEY and SVGAGI. V was clipped by 8 bases and J by 7 bases; unmatched bases: 5. The CDR3 sequence is 13 residues long. The CDR3 coding sequence is TGTGCCAGCGCCGGGACAGAAAATTCACCCCTCCACTTT. Protein product: CASAGTENSPLHF.

The chain is built from TRBV6-4 and TRBJ2-3; TRBD2 aligns across 8 bases. V dropped 4 bases and J dropped 6; count of bases not matched to a gene: 6. Germline lookup yields CDR1 MRHNA and CDR2 SNTAGT. The CDR3 loop spans 14 amino acids. CDR3 nucleotide sequence: TGTGCCAGCAGTGTAAGCGGGAGCGTCGATACGCAGTATTTT. Translating it yields CASSVSGSVDTQYF.

The chain joins TRBV27 to TRBJ1-5; 7 nucleotides align to TRBD1. The trim removed 6 bases at V and 6 bases at J, leaving 8 bases unmatched. This CDR3 has 14 residues. CDR1 and CDR2 from the germline V gene are MNHEY and SMNVEV (reference sequence). As DNA, the CDR3 is TGTGCCAGCAGCCTGACAGGGTGGTCTCAGCCCCAGCATTTT. Its translation is CASSLTGWSQPQHF.

This sequence joins TRBV18 and TRBJ1-1; 9 nucleotides align to TRBD1. With 4 bases clipped from V and 4 bases from J, the junction kept 4 bases outside the gene matches. Germline V lookup: CDR1 KGHSH, CDR2 LQKENI. CDR3 length: 14 amino acids. The CDR3 region has the DNA TGTGCCAGCTCACAACAGGGGGCCGGCACTGAAGCTTTCTTT. Protein product: CASSQQGAGTEAFF.